This is a list of T cell receptor beta chains from one sample in a study of cytomegalovirus exposure and HLA in healthy donors. Sequencing used immunoSEQ multiplex PCR; TCRdb keeps in-frame clones, though not all of them. The sample has just over 95,000 clones, 78% seen once. The specimen was PBMCs. The receptors were sampled from a middle-aged woman in good health and CMV-seropositive. The CDR3 runs from the conserved cysteine through the conserved F or W. A D gene is named only where the DNA matches it firmly. Clone size is given for some rows only: seen once, a few or many times, or a class if the clone is expanded.

J gene,D gene,clone size,V gene,CDR3 protein,CDR3 DNA
TRBJ2-5,TRBD2,-,TRBV4-1,CASSQEFPASGRAQETQYF,TGCGCCAGCAGCCAAGAATTCCCCGCTAGCGGGAGGGCTCAAGAGACCCAGTACTTC
TRBJ2-1,TRBD2,-,TRBV2,CASKPGLAGTRSYNEQFF,TGTGCCAGCAAGCCGGGACTAGCGGGAACAAGGTCCTACAATGAGCAGTTCTTC
TRBJ1-2,-,-,TRBV5-4,CASRDSNAPRLYGYTF,TGTGCCAGCAGGGACAGTAACGCCCCCCGCCTCTATGGCTACACCTTC
TRBJ2-1,TRBD2,few,TRBV27,CASSSDSGSTYNEQFF,TGTGCCAGCAGTTCAGACAGCGGGAGTACCTACAATGAGCAGTTCTTC
TRBJ1-2,-,-,TRBV14,CASSQGHPVGYTF,TGTGCCAGCAGCCAAGGTCACCCGGTAGGCTACACCTTC
TRBJ1-2,TRBD1,once,TRBV6-5,CASSDGTDPHGYTF,TGTGCCAGCAGTGATGGGACAGATCCCCATGGCTACACCTTC
TRBJ2-1,-,once,TRBV19,CASSKGQFDEQFF,TGTGCCAGTAGTAAAGGACAGTTCGATGAGCAGTTCTTC
TRBJ2-1,TRBD2,-,TRBV5-1,CASSSKAAGTNSNEQFF,TGCGCCAGCAGCTCAAAAGCAGCCGGGACTAACTCCAATGAGCAGTTCTTC
TRBJ2-5,TRBD2,-,TRBV30,CAYRGVGEETQYF,TGTGCCTACCGGGGGGTAGGGGAAGAGACCCAGTACTTC
TRBJ2-7,TRBD1,-,TRBV28,CASSWDRAPSYEQYF,TGTGCCAGCAGTTGGGACAGGGCGCCTTCCTACGAGCAGTACTTC
TRBJ2-7,TRBD2,-,TRBV5-1,CASSISLAGNEQYF,TGCGCCAGCAGCATCAGTCTAGCGGGGAACGAGCAGTACTTC
TRBJ2-7,TRBD1,-,TRBV19,CASSRDRGEQYF,TGTGCCAGTAGTAGAGACAGGGGAGAGCAGTACTTC
TRBJ2-3,-,-,TRBV7-2,CASSPPPTGTDTQYF,TGTGCCAGCAGCCCCCCCCCTACAGGGACCGATACGCAGTATTTT
TRBJ1-1,-,-,TRBV2,CASSEGRAEAFF,TGTGCCAGCAGTGAAGGTCGGGCTGAAGCTTTCTTT
TRBJ2-7,-,-,TRBV7-9,CASSLESSYEQYF,TGTGCCAGCAGCTTAGAAAGCTCCTACGAGCAGTACTTC
TRBJ2-7,-,-,TRBV30,CAWSDSTGHEYF,TGTGCCTGGAGTGACTCGACAGGACATGAGTACTTC
TRBJ2-2,-,-,TRBV5-1,CASRGQHTTGELFF,TGCGCCAGCAGGGGCCAGCATACAACCGGGGAGCTGTTTTTT
TRBJ2-1,TRBD2,-,TRBV7-9,CASSLRGSPHNEQFF,TGTGCCAGCAGCTTACGCGGGAGCCCCCACAATGAGCAGTTCTTC
TRBJ2-3,-,-,TRBV5-1,CASSEGVRRATDTQYF,TGCGCCAGCAGCGAAGGAGTACGGCGGGCAACAGATACGCAGTATTTT
TRBJ2-3,TRBD2,once,TRBV4-1,CASSQIGLAGGPDTDTQYF,TGCGCCAGCAGCCAGATAGGACTAGCGGGAGGGCCCGATACAGATACGCAGTATTTT
TRBJ1-5,-,-,TRBV11-2,CASSLGQGLQPQHF,TGTGCCAGCAGCTTAGGGCAGGGGCTTCAGCCCCAGCATTTT
TRBJ1-5,TRBD1,-,TRBV4-1,CASSQIAAAGQGSRQPQHF,TGCGCCAGCAGCCAAATAGCCGCGGCGGGACAGGGGTCGCGTCAGCCCCAGCATTTT
TRBJ2-2,-,-,TRBV7-7,CASSYRTNTGELFF,TGTGCTAGCAGCTACAGGACGAACACCGGGGAGCTGTTTTTT
TRBJ2-5,TRBD2,-,TRBV19,CASSFGLAGGSGTETQYF,TGTGCCAGTAGTTTTGGACTAGCGGGAGGCTCCGGTACAGAGACCCAGTACTTC
TRBJ2-5,TRBD1,-,TRBV6-4,CASSDRDRVSETQYF,TGTGCCAGCAGTGACCGGGACAGGGTGTCAGAGACCCAGTACTTC
TRBJ2-1,TRBD2,-,TRBV2,CASKQTSGSNEQFF,TGTGCCAGCAAGCAAACTAGCGGGAGCAATGAGCAGTTCTTC
TRBJ2-3,-,-,TRBV7-8,CASSPGGEDTQYF,TGTGCCAGCAGCCCCGGCGGAGAGGATACGCAGTATTTT